This T cell receptor beta chain was sequenced during a study of T cells in localized non-small cell lung cancer. Study-level points and caveats: Higher blood T cell density went with longer overall survival. Median roughly 57 top-100 tumor clones were shared with paired adjacent lung. Tumor showed lower T cell clonality than uninvolved adjacent lung, where it was highest.

This clone is medium-sized within its sample. The antigen is undetermined. TCRdb's copy holds only in-frame clones and misses some; the assay was immunoSEQ multiplex PCR. The sample consists of 20,000 to 25,000 clones, around nine tenths of them appearing once. Germline CDR1 is ENHRY and CDR2 is SYGVKD. The CDR3 consists of 13 residues. Trimming cost V 0 bases and J 10 bases, with 12 bases left between them. The source of this sequence is a female donor older than 55 with stage I lung adenocarcinoma. The sample was peripheral blood, taken before any cancer treatment. This rearrangement joins TRBV10-3 to TRBJ1-1; D gene ambiguous. The CDR3 DNA follows: TGTGCCATCAGTGAGTCGGTAGGGTCTGGAGCTTTCTTT. Amino acid sequence: CAISESVGSGAFF.